This T cell receptor (beta chain) comes out of a study of blood T cell repertoires in COVID-19. Whole-study context: Sites in the United States, Italy and Spain provided acute and convalescent COVID-19 samples. Nucleic acid was either cDNA or gDNA, and it came from T cells, B-cell-depleted T cells, or PBMCs.

As processed by the authors: Reference gene primer amplification in the assay estimated nucleated cell counts. Sequenced by immunoSEQ multiplex PCR; TCRdb stores in-frame clones only, minus some. The DNA gave D and trimming, while V, J and clone size come from that table. The data hold approximately 350,000 clones, with over 70% observed a single time. Germline CDR1 SQVTM, CDR2 ANQGSEA. The V gene lost 4 bases and the J gene lost 7 bases, with 16 bases spanning the gap. The CDR3 totals 13 residues. The rearrangement joins TRBV29-1 to TRBJ1-1; D not resolved. The sequence derives from a man younger than 40 with active or convalescent COVID-19. The specimen sequenced was peripheral blood. The CDR3 DNA follows: TGCAGCGTTGGAATCCGGTCGGGTCGTGAAGCTTTCTTT. It is translated as CSVGIRSGREAFF.